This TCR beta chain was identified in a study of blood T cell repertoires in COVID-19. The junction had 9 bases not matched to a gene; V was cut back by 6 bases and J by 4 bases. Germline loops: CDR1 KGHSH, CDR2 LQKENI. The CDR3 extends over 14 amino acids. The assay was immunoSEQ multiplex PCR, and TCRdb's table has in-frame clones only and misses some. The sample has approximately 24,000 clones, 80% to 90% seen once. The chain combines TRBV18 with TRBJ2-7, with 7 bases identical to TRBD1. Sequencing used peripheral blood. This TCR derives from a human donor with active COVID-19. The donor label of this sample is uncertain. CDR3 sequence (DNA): TGTGCCAGCTCGCCCCGACAGGGACGATACGAGCAGTACTTC. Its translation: CASSPRQGRYEQYF.